These T cell receptor beta chains were read from a single sample in a study of a mutant IDH1 vaccine in newly diagnosed glioma. The data were produced by immunoSEQ multiplex PCR, yet TCRdb's version contains in-frame clones alone and is incomplete. Of roughly 62,000 clones listed, approximately 79% were seen once; the top ten hold about 7%. These receptors have no known antigen. The specimen comprised PBMCs, sampled from a glioma patient whose treatment included an IDH1 peptide vaccine. Receptors originate from a woman aged 45-60 years with glioma. Both conserved end residues are part of each CDR3. D genes are given only for firm matches. Clone size is not always given. Where it is, it says once, few, many or a class for expanded clones.

CAWKYPSMDYGYTF	TGTGCCTGGAAATACCCCAGCATGGACTATGGCTACACCTTC	.	.	TRBV30	TRBJ1-2
CASSLSRWGTEAFF	TGCGCCAGCAGCCTCAGTCGGTGGGGGACTGAAGCTTTCTTT	few	.	TRBV4-1	TRBJ1-1
CASRKGGVAEAFF	TGTGCCAGCAGAAAAGGGGGGGTAGCTGAAGCTTTCTTT	.	.	TRBV6-1	TRBJ1-1
CATSRDGGAGNTIYF	TGTGCCACCAGCAGAGATGGGGGGGCTGGAAACACCATATATTTT	.	.	TRBV15	TRBJ1-3
CASSRAIGTQYF	TGTGCCAGCAGCCGCGCAATCGGGACCCAGTACTTC	.	.	TRBV5-4	TRBJ2-5
CASSLFVWSSTEAFF	TGCGCCAGCAGCCTCTTTGTCTGGTCGAGCACTGAAGCTTTCTTT	.	.	TRBV4-1	TRBJ1-1
CASGLRGYEQYF	TGTGCTAGTGGTTTGAGGGGGTACGAGCAGTACTTC	once	.	TRBV12-5	TRBJ2-7
CASSPIRDTAYEQYF	TGCGCCAGCAGCCCTATTCGGGACACAGCCTACGAGCAGTACTTC	.	.	TRBV5-1	TRBJ2-7
CASSEATGPVLNTEAFF	TGTGCCAGCAGTGAAGCTACGGGGCCGGTTTTGAACACTGAAGCTTTCTTT	.	.	TRBV2	TRBJ1-1
CASSGMNTEAFF	TGTGCCAGCAGTGGTATGAACACTGAAGCTTTCTTT	few	.	TRBV2	TRBJ1-1
CASRSDGYTEAFF	TGTGCCAGCAGGTCGGACGGGTACACTGAAGCTTTCTTT	.	.	TRBV6-1	TRBJ1-1
CASRNPLTPSEVPYF	TGTGCCAGCAGAAACCCCTTGACCCCCAGCGAAGTTCCGTACTTC	.	.	TRBV27	TRBJ2-7
CASRETDGTGGNIQYF	TGTGCCAGCAGAGAAACGGACGGGACAGGGGGAAACATTCAGTACTTC	.	TRBD1	TRBV6-1	TRBJ2-4
CASSLSENEQFF	TGTGCCAGCAGCTTAAGCGAGAATGAGCAGTTCTTC	.	.	TRBV7-3	TRBJ2-1
CASSFSSGGARETQYF	TGTGCCAGCAGCTTCTCTAGCGGGGGGGCCAGAGAGACCCAGTACTTC	.	TRBD2	TRBV7-2	TRBJ2-5
CASSLVGGNQPQHF	TGTGCCAGCAGCTTAGTCGGTGGGAATCAGCCCCAGCATTTT	.	.	TRBV7-8	TRBJ1-5
CASSPRTDTVIF	TGTGCCAGCAGCCCCCGGACAGACACGGTGATCTTC	few	.	TRBV11-3	TRBJ2-1
CAWTQRGDTGELFF	TGTGCCTGGACTCAGCGGGGGGATACCGGGGAGCTGTTTTTT	once	TRBD2	TRBV30	TRBJ2-2
CATPHRCQGFGNTIYF	TGTGCCACTCCCCATCGGTGCCAGGGGTTTGGAAACACCATATATTTT	.	.	TRBV19	TRBJ1-3
CSASGTLYNEQFF	TGCAGCGCTAGCGGTACCCTATACAATGAGCAGTTCTTC	few	TRBD2	TRBV29-1	TRBJ2-1
CASSLQKVTDTQYF	TGTGCCAGTAGCTTACAGAAAGTAACAGATACGCAGTATTTT	.	.	TRBV19	TRBJ2-3
CASSNTDTQYF	TGCGCCAGCAGCAACACAGATACGCAGTATTTT	.	.	TRBV5-1	TRBJ2-3
CSFQGAGTEAFF	TGCAGCTTCCAGGGGGCTGGCACTGAAGCTTTCTTT	.	TRBD1	TRBV29-1	TRBJ1-1
CASSASLGSDTQYF	TGTGCCAGCAGCGCTAGTCTAGGATCAGATACGCAGTATTTT	.	.	TRBV2	TRBJ2-3